This T cell receptor (beta chain) was profiled in a study of cytomegalovirus exposure and HLA in healthy donors (dated by TCRdb to about 2017). The study in broad terms: An earlier analysis of approximately 600 of the donors reported more than 250 Gb of sequence data and around 120 million unique TCR beta sequences from 150 million to 200 million T cells. An early release covering roughly 600 HLA-typed donors comprised about 300 gigabases of sequencing data and around 85 million unique TCR sequences. Of the roughly 400 genotyped donors, 81% fell in the genetic ancestry cluster associated with self-reported Caucasian donors. The aim of the study was to test whether cataloging public T cell receptors could identify signatures of past pathogen exposure. The study profiled the T cell repertoires of some 610 subjects by immunosequencing and related them to cytomegalovirus serostatus. In addition to the first cohort of approximately 670 subjects, a separate validation cohort of 120 different subjects was used. The study combined high-throughput TCR immunosequencing, statistical association of individual TCRs with disease status, and machine learning to predict cytomegalovirus infection status. A later analysis re-examined previously published TCR beta repertoires from hundreds of donors and added high-resolution HLA genotyping to investigate patterns of TCR occurrence. In the later analysis, no new phenotypic data were used to find candidate immune exposures; instead, reliance was placed on TCR beta sequences and their occurrence across donors. An earlier analysis of fewer than 700 of the donors applied high-throughput TCR beta sequencing to assess whether each TCR beta V gene segment acted as functional or pseudogenic. Donor age, sex, ethnicity and CMV serostatus were collected together with the repertoire data. A later genetic analysis took genome-wide SNP genotypes for about three fifths of the roughly 670 donors and used that subset as a discovery cohort. Every discovery cohort repertoire had been produced on one sequencing platform. HLA typing covered class I and class II loci at four-digit resolution. The number of donors typed differed by locus, with about 629-640 for A, B, C, DRB1 and DQB1, approximately 500 for DQA1, about 610 for DPA1, and around 460 for DPB1. Four or five DR-DQ haplotypes were handled as single units for association and clustering because linkage in the cohort was strong. Among about 370 genotyped donors of the cohort, an average of around 240,000 unique TCR beta nucleotide sequences was sequenced per donor, of which roughly 18% were non-productive.

Note on this clone: Its antigen remains unidentified. Qualities for individual bases were not recorded, and no much larger clone is one base off.

The library came from the immunoSEQ multiplex PCR assay. The multiplex PCR relied on a mix of 60 forward primers for TCR Vbeta segments and 13 reverse primers for TCR Jbeta segments. The CDR3 region of rearranged TCR beta genes was amplified from genomic DNA by a multiplex PCR assay. On the Illumina HiSeq System, the amplified TCR beta libraries were sequenced as 87-base-pair reads. The paper's processing steps were these. A later analysis tallied around 82 million unique TCR beta chains across the 666 repertoires, and about 10 million of those chains were shared by two or more donors. To remove PCR and sequencing errors, raw reads were error-corrected and collapsed into unique sequences using a nearest-neighbor algorithm that merged closely related sequences. V, D and J gene segments were assigned by aligning CDR3 sequences to IMGT reference sequences. For a sequence to be retained, a match of at least six nucleotides to both a V gene segment and a J gene segment was required. Rearrangements were classified as productive when the CDR3 lacked stop codons and remained in frame with V and J, and all other rearrangements were classified as non-productive. Following IMGT convention, CDR3 was defined as the stretch from the second conserved V-encoded cysteine to the conserved J-encoded phenylalanine. In an earlier analysis of around 540 of the donors, sequences lacking an unambiguous match to a single V gene segment were excluded. In an earlier analysis of a few hundred of the donors, a V segment was called functional when productive rearrangements were above 56.7%, and segregating when the standard deviation between donors exceeded 5%. To diagnose cytomegalovirus status from the catalog of TCR beta chain sequences, a statistical classification framework was built. A later analysis assigned V and J genes by comparing TCR nucleotide sequences with IMGT/GENE-DB human TR gene sequences. The TCRdist pipeline was used in a later analysis to assign CDR3 sequences and most-parsimonious VDJ recombination scenarios. A later analysis defined each TCR beta chain by its CDR3 amino acid sequence plus V-gene family, and excluded reads lacking a unique V-gene family. To address suspected cross-contamination and a sequencing artifact, a later analysis removed some 620 highly shared, low-generation-probability nucleotide sequences. In a later analysis, a clonal expansion index was calculated for each public chain from normalized within-repertoire ranks of inferred template counts. Generation probabilities in a later analysis came from a VDJ recombination model fitted to out-of-frame rearrangements, and those results were checked against IGoR. A later analysis scored TCR-TCR, TCR-HLA and TCR-CMV co-occurrence with hypergeometric tests, applying a repertoire-size bias correction to TCR pairs. A later analysis estimated false discovery rates by permuting HLA or CMV assignments 20 times. In a later analysis, co-occurring TCRs were grouped using DBSCAN, with TCRdist sequence similarity added in when clustering inside HLA-allele-positive subsets. For co-occurrence clustering, repertoires with fewer than 30,000 or more than 120,000 public chains were excluded, along with a handful of repertoires with anomalous nucleotide sharing. TCRdb mirrors the immuneACCESS table, restricted to in-frame sequences. Some clones are absent from its copies; in checked studies, under half trace to an unresolved V gene, and the reason for the others is unknown. That table gives V, J and clone size, and the DNA gave D and trimming. Recorded for this sample are around 250,000 clones; over 70% of them occurred a single time. The ten largest clonotypes hold roughly 7.4% of the sample.

The cohort comprised hundreds of healthy bone marrow donors. At the time of sampling, all cohort members were nominally healthy, though unrecorded immune exposures were likely present. The donor was CMV seropositive and belonged to the group of 250 to 300 seropositive cohort members. A peripheral blood sample was collected from each donor, and TCR beta sequencing was performed on peripheral blood mononuclear cells. The Qiagen DNeasy Blood Extraction Kit was used to extract genomic DNA from the blood cell samples. General findings and caveats noted by the study authors: In a later analysis, most CMV-associated TCR beta chains were found to appear HLA-restricted, with HLA associations seemingly driven largely by CMV exposure. According to a later analysis, parvovirus B19, influenza, CMV and Epstein-Barr virus appeared linked to several top co-occurrence clusters. Only TCR beta chains were sequenced in this cohort, and the absence of alpha or paired-chain data limited detectable features. An association between a missense DCLRE1C variant and V-gene and J-gene trimming of TCR beta chains was found in a later genetic analysis and replicated in an independent cohort. Because HLA typing was unavailable for some donors at each locus, only the typed subset was used in association tests. Roughly uniform sequencing depth across donors was assumed in presence/absence analyses, although this assumption may not hold. In the study, roughly 160 TCR beta chains were listed as associated with cytomegalovirus. Compared with the approximately 720-donor mean, donors in an Asian-associated ancestry cluster had fewer N-insertions in productive TCRs, according to a later genetic analysis. The classifier was reported to diagnose cytomegalovirus status with high specificity and sensitivity in both the original and validation cohorts. When HLA alleles, especially DR and DQ, strongly co-occurred, attributing TCR associations to individual alleles was difficult. A group of highly shared sequence variants was considered likely to be a technical artifact of the sequencing pipeline. In a later analysis, the rate of TCR association differed among HLA loci, with DRB1 alleles having the most associated TCRs and HLA-C alleles having the fewest. Compared with equally common non-associated chains, HLA-associated TCR beta chains in a later analysis were more clonally expanded and had lower generation probabilities. Most TCR sequences were observed very rarely across donors, whereas some public TCRs were present in many individuals. In a later analysis, 15,000 to 20,000 TCR beta sequences were associated with specific HLA alleles at a false discovery rate of 0.05. It was suggested by the authors that the approach could potentially be generalized to other disease states and immunological phenotypes. A further reported finding was that TCR beta sequences accurately predicted the HLA-A and HLA-B alleles for most subjects in the first cohort. In vitro tests confirmed that three of the cytomegalovirus-associated TCR beta chains recognize cytomegalovirus antigens. CMV serostatus was the only immune exposure information available for the cohort. Some IMGT-functional V segments, including TRBV6-2 and TRBV6-3, could not be distinguished by the 87-base-pair reads and were therefore excluded. An earlier analysis of approximately 590 of the donors showed that most TCR beta V segments appeared in productive rearrangements either about 90% or about 30% of the time, which broadly matched IMGT annotations. Correlated functional status among segregating V segments might reflect linkage disequilibrium, but an unknown experimental factor could not be ruled out. Because counts were too low, seventeen rarely observed V segments, including chromosome 9 orphons, were excluded from the earlier analysis of a few hundred of the donors.

From the germline V gene, CDR1 is SGHAT and CDR2 is FQNNGV. V drops 5 bases and J drops 2 bases, leaving 11 bases in between. The CDR3 goes from the cysteine to the phenylalanine over 14 residues. Only CDR3 DNA remains: 42 bases, in frame from the first base. This TCR came from a woman aged 55-69 years in good health and CMV-seropositive. This chain is built from TRBV11-2 and TRBJ2-3; a confident D gene designation cannot be given. Sequenced material: PBMCs. CDR3 reads: CASSPDFDTDTQYF. The nucleotide sequence reads as follows: TGTGCCAGCAGCCCAGATTTCGACACAGATACGCAGTATTTT.